These 19 T cell receptor beta chains originate from one sample sequenced in a study of brain T cells in children with intractable seizures. TCRdb's table, derived via immunoSEQ multiplex PCR, lists solely in-frame clones and lacks some. The sample shows 340,000 or so clones, over 90% of them seen only once. Time point specified: blood from clinic visit 5 months post-surgery; TSC patient then seizure free. Sample: peripheral blood, taken 5 to 6 months after surgery. Every receptor here comes from a boy under two years old with tuberous sclerosis and intractable seizures.

This chain links TRBV7-6 with TRBJ1-5; D is unclear. Deletions cut 3 bases from V and 7 bases from J, with 16 bases between. The CDR3 length is 15 residues. Germline CDR1 SGHVS, CDR2 FNYEAQ. The CDR3 sequence is CASSFSAGPSQPQHF. CDR3 coding DNA: TGTGCCAGCAGCTTTTCGGCCGGACCGAGCCAGCCCCAGCATTTT.

The rearrangement links TRBV14 to TRBJ2-4; 8 nucleotides align to TRBD1. CDR1 is SGHDN and CDR2 is FVKESK in the germline V gene. J gave up 8 bases and V 4 bases, and 7 bases lay outside the gene matches. The CDR3 spans 14 residues. The CDR3 DNA reads TGTGCCAGCAGCCGAATGGACAGGGACGACATTCAGTACTTC. This sequence encodes CASSRMDRDDIQYF. The full variable domain, in which reference TRBV14 and TRBJ2-4 provide the parts outside the CDR3, is EAGVTQFPSHSVIEKGQTVTLRCDPISGHDNLYWYRRVMGKEIKFLLHFVKESKQDESGMPNNRFLAERTGGTYSTLKVQPAELEDSGVYFCASSRMDRDDIQYFGAGTRLSVL.

The chain couples TRBV7-6 to TRBJ1-2; D possibly corresponds to TRBD1 (6 bases). Germline values: CDR1 SGHVS, CDR2 FNYEAQ. CDR3 size: 16 residues. V was shortened by 5 bases and J by 0 bases, with 16 bases between the two germline ends. The CDR3 sequence is CASSPRPGTTNYGYTF. CDR3 coding DNA: TGTGCCAGCAGCCCCCGTCCTGGGACAACTAACTATGGCTACACCTTC.

This clone has just a few counts. The chain is built from TRBV6-1 and TRBJ2-7; TRBD2 might be the D (5 bases). The CDR3 is 14 amino acids. Germline-derived CDR1 and CDR2 are MNHNS and SASEGT. V was trimmed by 2 bases and J by 0 bases, leaving 8 bases between them. The CDR3 reads CASSEPRDSYEQYF. In DNA form, the CDR3 reads TGTGCCAGCAGTGAACCACGGGACTCCTACGAGCAGTACTTC.

The J gene is TRBJ1-2, the V gene TRBV18; D is unresolved. V lost 4 bases and J lost 2, with 20 bases in between. Germline CDR1 reads KGHSH; CDR2 reads LQKENI. The CDR3 covers 17 residues. The CDR3 DNA is TGTGCCAGCTCACTTTTTCACGGGGTCATCGAAAACTATGGCTACACCTTC. Residues: CASSLFHGVIENYGYTF.

The chain has TRBV4-2 and TRBJ1-1; unclear D gene. Germline values: CDR1 LGHNA, CDR2 YNFKEQ. The CDR3 spans 14 residues. Trimming left V 4 bases short and J 0 bases short, with 9 bases between. The CDR3: CASSPQLVNTEAFF. The CDR3 DNA follows: TGTGCCAGCAGCCCCCAGTTAGTGAACACTGAAGCTTTCTTT.

The genes are TRBV5-1 and TRBJ1-1; D gene ambiguous. The CDR3 is 14 residues long. Trimming removed 0 bases from V and 10 bases from J, with 16 bases in between. The V gene's germline CDR1 is SGHRS and CDR2 YFSETQ. The CDR3 reads CASSLESGSTIAFF. The CDR3 DNA follows: TGCGCCAGCAGCTTGGAGTCGGGCAGTACTATAGCTTTCTTT. The full variable domain, completed using reference TRBV5-1 and TRBJ1-1, is KAGVTQTPRYLIKTRGQQVTLSCSPISGHRSVSWYQQTPGQGLQFLFEYFSETQRNKGNFPGRFSGRQFSNSRSEMNVSTLELGDSALYLCASSLESGSTIAFFGQGTRLTVV.

The CDR3 protein is CASRLAGGRYNEQFF. The CDR3 DNA reads as TGTGCCAGCAGACTAGCGGGGGGCCGTTACAATGAGCAGTTCTTC. This rearrangement joins TRBV3-1 (or the pseudogene TRBV3-2) to TRBJ2-1, with TRBD2 identical over 12 bases. This CDR3 is built from 15 residues. Germline V gives CDR1 LGHDT, CDR2 YNNKEL (reference sequence). V shed 6 bases and J 4 bases; nucleotides not matched to a gene: 4.

The genes are TRBV5-1 and TRBJ2-7, with D possibly being TRBD1 (5 bases). The CDR3 is made up of 16 amino acids. In germline, CDR1 is SGHRS, CDR2 YFSETQ. V lost 1 base, J lost 0 bases, and 14 bases lay in between. CDR3 sequence (DNA): TGCGCCAGCAGCTTGACAGGACAAATAGCCTCCTACGAGCAGTACTTC. Translation: CASSLTGQIASYEQYF.

The chain links TRBV24-1 to TRBJ2-1; 12 bases align to TRBD2. With V trimmed by 4 bases and J by 4 bases, 4 bases remained unmatched. The CDR3 runs 16 residues. Germline-derived CDR1 and CDR2 are KGHDR and SFDVKD. This CDR3 is CATSEYGLAGYNEQFF. The DNA for the CDR3 is TGTGCCACCAGTGAATACGGACTAGCGGGATACAATGAGCAGTTCTTC.

This rearrangement joins TRBV7-9 to TRBJ1-1; D remains ambiguous. Germline V CDR1 and CDR2: SEHNR, FQNEAQ (reference sequence). V dropped 3 bases and J dropped 6 bases, with 8 bases sitting between them. The CDR3 has 12 amino acids. The CDR3 region has the DNA TGTGCCAGCAGCTTTCCTGCCCCTGAAGCTTTCTTT. Protein sequence: CASSFPAPEAFF.

The rearrangement links TRBV6-5 to TRBJ2-1; 11 bases fit TRBD2. Germline trimming cut 6 bases from V and 4 bases from J; bases unmatched to any gene: 5. Germline V lookup: CDR1 MNHEY, CDR2 SVGAGI. This CDR3 region has 15 residues. CDR3 loop: CASRFLAGGYNEQFF. CDR3 bases: TGTGCCAGCAGATTTCTAGCGGGAGGATACAATGAGCAGTTCTTC.

This clone has a single count. The rearrangement uses TRBV9 and TRBJ1-4, with 9 bases that match TRBD1. The germline V gene encodes CDR1 SGDLS and CDR2 YYNGEE. The junction had 5 bases not matched to a gene; V was cut back by 3 bases and J by 5 bases. The CDR3 covers 15 residues. The CDR3 sequence: CASSATGTGNEKLFF. DNA for the CDR3: TGTGCCAGCAGCGCGACCGGGACAGGGAATGAAAAACTGTTTTTT.

The V gene is TRBV6-5, the J gene TRBJ2-7; D possibly corresponds to TRBD1 (5 bases). V lost 0 bases and J 2 bases, leaving 8 bases between the germline ends. This CDR3 is built from 14 residues. The germline V gene encodes CDR1 MNHEY and CDR2 SVGAGI. For the CDR3, the DNA is TGTGCCAGCAGTTACTCGGGGCGTACCTACGAGCAGTACTTC. Its protein is CASSYSGRTYEQYF.

V gene TRBV30 combines with J gene TRBJ1-1, with D possibly matching TRBD1 (5 bases). There are 15 residues in the CDR3. Trimming left V 0 bases short and J 9 bases short, with 20 bases between. From germline, CDR1 is GTSNPN and CDR2 SVGIG (reference sequence). CDR3 sequence: CAWSVGLLGVNKAFF. Here the CDR3 DNA reads TGTGCCTGGAGTGTTGGCCTTCTAGGGGTGAACAAAGCTTTCTTT.

This CDR3 is CASSLRDRVVLNGYTF. The CDR3 coding sequence is TGTGCCAGCAGTTTAAGGGACAGGGTGGTTTTAAATGGCTACACCTTC. V is TRBV28 and J is TRBJ1-2; TRBD1 matches 9 bases. V dropped 2 bases and J dropped 6; count of bases not matched to a gene: 10. Germline values: CDR1 MDHEN, CDR2 SYDVKM. The CDR3 length is 16 residues.

The V gene is TRBV15, the J gene TRBJ1-2, with D unclear. Per germline, CDR1 LNHNV and CDR2 YYDKDF (reference sequence). Trimming took off 0 bases at V and 1 base at J, with 9 bases between the two ends. This CDR3 has 15 amino acids. CDR3 DNA: TGTGCCACCAGCAGAGATTTTGGGGTTAACTATGGCTACACCTTC. This encodes CATSRDFGVNYGYTF.

This chain connects TRBV19 to TRBJ1-1, with 8 bases fitting TRBD1. The CDR3 is made up of 14 amino acids. Germline values: CDR1 LNHDA, CDR2 SQIVND (reference sequence). J lost 5 bases, V lost 5 bases, and 7 bases had no gene match. The CDR3 coding sequence is TGTGCCAGTAGTGGTCGGGACAGGATAACTGAAGCTTTCTTT. It is translated as CASSGRDRITEAFF.

The chain couples TRBV6-1 to TRBJ1-5, with 10 bases lining up with TRBD1. Germline V lookup: CDR1 MNHNS, CDR2 SASEGT. This CDR3 region has 17 residues. Trimming cost V 4 bases and J 2 bases; bases outside gene matches: 8. CDR3 nucleotides: TGTGCCAGCAGTGCCCGGGACAGGGGTGGTGGCAATCAGCCCCAGCATTTT. It yields the protein CASSARDRGGGNQPQHF.